These 24 T cell receptor beta chains came from one sample sequenced in a study of response to subunit inactivated influenza vaccine. TCRdb reprocessed the RT-PCR reads via MiXCR and lists one record per CDR3 protein. The table includes about 160,000 distinct CDR3 sequences, about 10% detected once. Sequencing was performed on CD8+ T cells sorted from PBMCs, taken less than 30 months after vaccination. The receptors originated from a man aged 50-75 years who received an inactivated influenza vaccine.

The table lists this clonotype with many counts. CDR3 in amino acids: CSVPRGGLSYEQYF. The CDR3 coding sequence is TGCAGCGTCCCCCGGGGGGGGCTCAGCTACGAGCAGTACTTC. The chain recombines TRBV29-1 with TRBJ2-7; 8 bases are a match to TRBD2. This CDR3 has 14 amino acids. With 6 bases clipped from V and 3 bases from J, the junction kept 10 bases outside the gene matches. The germline V gene has CDR1 SQVTM and CDR2 ANQGSEA.

This clonotype was counted between two and nine times. The rearrangement joins TRBV6-2 or TRBV6-3 to TRBJ2-7, with a possible D match to TRBD1 (5 bases). This CDR3 is built from 14 residues. Germline CDR1 is MNHEY and CDR2 is SVGEGT. The germline V and J ends were trimmed by 4 bases and 1 base, with 11 bases remaining between them. The CDR3 loop reads CASSFQGLSYEQYF. The CDR3 bases are TGTGCCAGCAGTTTCCAGGGTTTATCCTACGAGCAGTACTTC.

CDR3 sequence reads: CASSLARDTFYEQYF. The CDR3 DNA sequence: TGTGCCAGCAGCTTGGCAAGGGACACTTTCTACGAGCAGTACTTC. The J gene is TRBJ2-7, the V gene TRBV11-2, with D possibly being TRBD1 (6 bases). V lost 3 bases to trimming and J lost 3 bases, with 15 bases between them. The germline CDR1 and CDR2 sequences are SGHAT and FQNNGV. The CDR3 has 15 residues.

This chain uses TRBV28 with TRBJ2-4, with 8 positions matching TRBD1. Germline V lookup: CDR1 MDHEN, CDR2 SYDVKM. The V and J ends lost 6 bases and 7 bases, in that order; junction bases with no gene match: 14. The CDR3 loop spans 16 amino acids. The CDR3: CASRPLPQGVDNIQYF. CDR3 bases: TGTGCCAGCAGACCACTCCCACAGGGGGTAGACAACATTCAGTACTTC.

The table lists this clonotype with many counts. The chain employs TRBV4-3 and TRBJ1-1, with 7 bases identical to TRBD1. Unmatched junction bases numbered 6, after V lost 3 bases and J lost 2 bases. Germline values: CDR1 LGHNA, CDR2 YSLEER. The CDR3 covers 15 residues. CDR3 nucleotide sequence: TGCGCCAGCAGCCAGGCCCGGGACAGAAACACTGAAGCTTTCTTT. Its protein is CASSQARDRNTEAFF.

The chain couples TRBV9 to TRBJ2-1; 12 bases agree with TRBD2. Germline V gene sequence: CDR1 SGDLS, CDR2 YYNGEE. The CDR3 spans 15 residues. V lost 4 bases to trimming and J lost 7 bases; unmatched junction nucleotides: 6. CDR3 sequence (DNA): TGTGCCAGCAGCACATCCGGGACTAGCGGGAATGAGCAGTTCTTC. It is translated as CASSTSGTSGNEQFF.

The chain combines TRBV2 with TRBJ2-7; unclear D gene. The germline CDR1 and CDR2 sequences are SNHLY and FYNNEI. V gave up 3 bases and J gave up 1 base, with 7 bases separating them. This CDR3 has 13 amino acids. CDR3 sequence (DNA): TGTGCCAGCAGTGACAGGATTTCCTACGAGCAGTACTTC. This codes for CASSDRISYEQYF.

This clonotype was detected a few times. V gene TRBV10-3 combines with J gene TRBJ2-7, with 7 bases matching TRBD1. Trimming took 3 bases from V and 5 from J; bases not matched to a gene: 7. Germline V gene sequence: CDR1 ENHRY, CDR2 SYGVKD. The CDR3 length is 14 residues. CDR3 sequence reads: CAISEPDRRNEQYF. CDR3 DNA: TGTGCCATCAGTGAACCGGACAGGAGAAACGAGCAGTACTTC.

This clonotype has just a few counts. The chain employs TRBV30 and TRBJ2-7; weak D call: TRBD1 (6 bases). The CDR3 totals 12 residues. Germline V CDR1 and CDR2: GTSNPN, SVGIG (reference sequence). Trimming removed 5 bases at V and 3 bases at J, with 11 bases between. CDR3 region: CAWGQQYYEQYF. Here the CDR3 DNA reads TGTGCCTGGGGACAGCAGTACTACGAGCAGTACTTC.

This clonotype has a count of ten or more. This chain links TRBV27 with TRBJ2-2, with 11 bases matching TRBD2. CDR3 length: 15 residues. Trimming cost V 5 bases and J 2 bases; bases outside gene matches: 1. In germline, CDR1 is MNHEY, CDR2 SMNVEV (reference sequence). CDR3 in DNA: TGTGCCAGCAGTCTAGCGGGAGGAAACACCGGGGAGCTGTTTTTT. Protein product: CASSLAGGNTGELFF.

This clonotype was recorded a few times. The rearrangement links TRBV18 to TRBJ2-3; D is perhaps TRBD1 (6 bases). The CDR3 is 14 amino acids. CDR1 is KGHSH, CDR2 LQKENI, per germline. V lost 8 bases and J 6 bases, leaving 18 bases between the germline ends. The CDR3: CASATGREGDTQYF. DNA of the CDR3: TGTGCCAGCGCGACAGGCCGTGAAGGGGATACGCAGTATTTT.

This clonotype showed up many times. The chain uses TRBV7-6 and TRBJ1-4; 9 positions match TRBD1. This CDR3 is 13 amino acids long. Germline values: CDR1 SGHVS, CDR2 FNYEAQ. V trimming: 8 bases; J trimming: 7 bases; junction bases outside the gene matches: 5. The CDR3 protein is CASGEDRGEKLFF. CDR3 bases: TGTGCCAGCGGCGAGGACAGGGGTGAAAAACTGTTTTTT. Together with reference TRBV7-6 and TRBJ1-4, the CDR3 gives the full variable domain: GAGVSQSPRYKVTKRGQDVALRCDPISGHVSLYWYRQALGQGPEFLTYFNYEAQQDKSGLPNDRFSAERPEGSISTLTIQRTEQRDSAMYRCASGEDRGEKLFFGSGTQLSVL.

This chain links TRBV20-1 with TRBJ2-1; 9 bases line up with TRBD2. The germline CDR1 and CDR2 sequences are DFQATT and SNEGSKA (reference sequence). The CDR3 has 14 amino acids. The junction had 5 bases not matched to a gene; V was cut back by 5 bases and J by 3 bases. This chain's CDR3 is CSAEAGGFYNEQFF. CDR3 in DNA: TGCAGTGCTGAAGCGGGAGGCTTCTACAATGAGCAGTTCTTC.

The rearrangement joins TRBV7-2 to TRBJ2-7; no clear D. In germline, CDR1 is SGHTA, CDR2 FQGNSA. CDR3 length equals 15 residues. V was cut by 5 bases and J by 2 bases, with 16 bases left in between. The DNA of the CDR3 is TGTGCCAGCAGCCTAGGGATCGCTTATGCCTACGAGCAGTACTTC. Translated: CASSLGIAYAYEQYF.

At least ten counts were recorded for this clonotype. This chain connects TRBV4-3 to TRBJ2-3; the D is unclear. V dropped 4 bases and J dropped 2 bases, with 16 bases sitting between them. Germline V lookup: CDR1 LGHNA, CDR2 YSLEER. The CDR3 covers 16 residues. CDR3 sequence (DNA): TGCGCCAGCAGCCCCTGGTCTATCAGCCCCACAGATACGCAGTATTTT. This translates into CASSPWSISPTDTQYF.

The genes are TRBV6-1 and TRBJ1-1; a possible D gene is TRBD1 (6 bases). This CDR3 region has 14 residues. Germline V lookup: CDR1 MNHNS, CDR2 SASEGT. V dropped 8 bases and J dropped 4 bases, with 17 bases sitting between them. CDR3 protein: CASDEQGTFTEAFF. In DNA, the CDR3 is TGTGCCAGCGACGAACAGGGAACTTTCACTGAAGCTTTCTTT.

In its sample, this clonotype was seen a few times. The V call is TRBV20-1, the J call TRBJ2-7; a weak D match, TRBD2 (6 bases). With 4 bases removed from V and 3 bases from J, the gap between germline ends came to 10 bases. Germline lookup yields CDR1 DFQATT and CDR2 SNEGSKA (reference sequence). CDR3 length: 12 residues. CDR3: CSAKAGFYEQYF. In DNA form, the CDR3 reads TGCAGTGCTAAGGCGGGATTCTACGAGCAGTACTTC.

This clonotype was counted many times. CDR3 DNA: TGTGCCAGCAGCCAAGAACTGGGCGGGAGGGACCAAGAGACCCAGTACTTC. Protein product: CASSQELGGRDQETQYF. The chain combines TRBV3-1 with TRBJ2-5; 9 bases line up with TRBD2. The CDR3 runs 17 residues. V lost 0 bases, J lost 0 bases, and 5 bases stayed unmatched. Per germline, CDR1 LGHDT and CDR2 YNNKEL (reference sequence).

The chain recombines TRBV27 with TRBJ2-1; 14 nucleotides agree with TRBD2. V trimming: 5 bases; J trimming: 9 bases; junction bases outside the gene matches: 6. Germline loops: CDR1 MNHEY, CDR2 SMNVEV (reference sequence). The CDR3 covers 15 residues. CDR3 DNA: TGTGCCAGCAGTCAAGGGACTAGCGGGAGAGTTGAGCAGTTCTTC. This gives the protein CASSQGTSGRVEQFF.

This clonotype showed up many times. The CDR3 DNA sequence: TGTGCCAGCAGAGGGACTAGCGCTCGATTCAGCTCCTACAATGAGCAGTTCTTC. Translating gives CASRGTSARFSSYNEQFF. The gene calls are TRBV12-3 or TRBV12-4 and TRBJ2-1, with 10 bases lining up with TRBD2. The CDR3 is 18 residues long. V gave up 6 bases and J gave up 0 bases; unmatched junction bases: 11.

In its sample, this clonotype was seen a few times. V is TRBV5-8 and J is TRBJ2-7; 7 positions match TRBD1. J lost 6 bases, V lost 4 bases, and 7 bases had no gene match. The CDR3 sequence is 13 residues long. Germline CDR1 SGHTS, CDR2 YDEGEE. This CDR3 reads CASSINRGLEQYF. The DNA for the CDR3 is TGTGCCAGCAGCATAAACAGGGGTCTCGAGCAGTACTTC.

This clonotype was picked up a small number of times. The V call is TRBV10-3, the J call TRBJ2-7, with a possible D match to TRBD1 (6 bases). Trimming stripped 2 bases from V and 6 bases from J, with 14 bases between. Germline loops: CDR1 ENHRY, CDR2 SYGVKD. The CDR3 totals 14 residues. The CDR3, as DNA: TGTGCCATCAGTGAGCTGGGACATGAGGGCGAGCAGTACTTC. Protein sequence: CAISELGHEGEQYF.

This clonotype came up a few times. The chain uses TRBV29-1 and TRBJ2-2; the D call may be TRBD1 or TRBD2 (6 bases each). Trimming removed 6 bases at V and 5 bases at J, with 25 bases between. Germline assignment: CDR1 SQVTM and CDR2 ANQGSEA. The CDR3 spans 17 residues. The CDR3 protein is CSVDAGIGGLVTGELFF. The CDR3 DNA follows: TGCAGCGTGGACGCCGGGATCGGGGGCCTCGTTACCGGGGAGCTGTTTTTT.

The gene calls are TRBV5-1 and TRBJ2-5; TRBD2 matches at 7 bases. Germline loops: CDR1 SGHRS, CDR2 YFSETQ. The trim removed 5 bases at V and 5 bases at J, leaving 18 bases unmatched. CDR3 length: 17 residues. CDR3 nucleotide sequence: TGCGCCAGCAGAGTAAACTCCGGGCGGGAGTTCAAGGAGACCCAGTACTTC. Translated: CASRVNSGREFKETQYF. Looking up the rest from reference TRBV5-1 and TRBJ2-5 gives the full variable domain: KAGVTQTPRYLIKTRGQQVTLSCSPISGHRSVSWYQQTPGQGLQFLFEYFSETQRNKGNFPGRFSGRQFSNSRSEMNVSTLELGDSALYLCASRVNSGREFKETQYFGPGTRLLVL.